This TCR beta chain stems from a study of Ad26.COV2.S vaccination and SARS-CoV-2 variants. For the study at large: A COV1001 Ad26.COV2.S trial-arm participant provided the sample.

Trimming at V came to 5 bases and at J to 7 bases, leaving 11 bases not matched to a gene. Germline CDR1 and CDR2: SEHNR and FQNEAQ (reference sequence). CDR3 length: 16 residues. TCRdb's copy holds only in-frame clones and misses some; the assay was immunoSEQ multiplex PCR. The table records under 300,000 clones, roughly nine tenths of them present only once. General study results and limits: Placebo and vaccine recipients had non-spike TCR breadth that was similar. Vaccinated individuals (as opposed to placebo recipients) had higher spike-specific TCR breadth.

Comments on this clone: Its antigen is unidentified.

The sample's treatment: some 20 received Ad26.COV2.S at low or high dose, single or two shots; 5 received placebo; per-sample allocation not given. Material that was analyzed had been drawn on day 63 after the first vaccine or placebo injection. Expressing Wuhan-strain SARS-CoV-2 spike, an Ad26 vector served as the vaccine. The sequence was obtained from a person between 18 and 60 years old who received the Ad26.COV2.S COVID-19 vaccine or a placebo. The V and J genes are TRBV7-9 and TRBJ1-6; 7 bases map to TRBD1. The sample consisted of peripheral blood, taken in a trial of Ad26.COV2.S vaccine versus placebo. The CDR3 loop reads CASSLLSGTANSPLHF. The CDR3 nucleotides are TGTGCCAGCAGCCTGCTTTCCGGGACAGCGAATTCACCCCTCCACTTT.